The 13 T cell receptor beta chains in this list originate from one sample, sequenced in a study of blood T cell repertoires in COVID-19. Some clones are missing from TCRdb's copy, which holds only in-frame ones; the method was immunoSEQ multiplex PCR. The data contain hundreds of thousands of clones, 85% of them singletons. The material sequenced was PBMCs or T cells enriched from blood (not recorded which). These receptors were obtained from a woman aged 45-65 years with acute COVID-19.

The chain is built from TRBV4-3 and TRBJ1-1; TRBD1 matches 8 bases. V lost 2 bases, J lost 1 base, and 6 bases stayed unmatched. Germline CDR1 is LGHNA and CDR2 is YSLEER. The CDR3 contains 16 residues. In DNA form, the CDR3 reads TGCGCCAGCAGCCAATCGCAGGGGGCGCGGAACACTGAAGCTTTCTTT. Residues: CASSQSQGARNTEAFF.

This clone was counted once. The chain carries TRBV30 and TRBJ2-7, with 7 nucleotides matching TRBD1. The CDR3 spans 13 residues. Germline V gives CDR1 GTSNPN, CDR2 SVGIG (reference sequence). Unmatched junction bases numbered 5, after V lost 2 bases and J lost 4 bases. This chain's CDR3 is CAWSHGQVYEQYF. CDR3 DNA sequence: TGTGCCTGGAGTCACGGACAGGTATACGAGCAGTACTTC.

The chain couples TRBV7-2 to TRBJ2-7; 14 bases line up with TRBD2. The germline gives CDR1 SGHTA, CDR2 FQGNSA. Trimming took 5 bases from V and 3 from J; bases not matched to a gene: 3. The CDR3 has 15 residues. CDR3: CASSLGTSGGYEQYF. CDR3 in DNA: TGTGCCAGCAGCCTCGGGACTAGCGGGGGCTACGAGCAGTACTTC. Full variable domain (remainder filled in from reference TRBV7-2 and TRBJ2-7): GAGVSQSPSNKVTEKGKDVELRCDPISGHTALYWYRQSLGQGLEFLIYFQGNSAPDKSGLPSDRFSAERTGGSVSTLTIQRTQQEDSAVYLCASSLGTSGGYEQYFGPGTRLTVT.

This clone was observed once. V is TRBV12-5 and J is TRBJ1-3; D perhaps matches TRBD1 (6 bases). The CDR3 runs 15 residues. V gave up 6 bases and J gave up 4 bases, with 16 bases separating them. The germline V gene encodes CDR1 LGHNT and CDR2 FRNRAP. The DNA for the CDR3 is TGTGCTAGTGGCCAAGGACAGTTGACGGGAAACACCATATATTTT. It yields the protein CASGQGQLTGNTIYF.

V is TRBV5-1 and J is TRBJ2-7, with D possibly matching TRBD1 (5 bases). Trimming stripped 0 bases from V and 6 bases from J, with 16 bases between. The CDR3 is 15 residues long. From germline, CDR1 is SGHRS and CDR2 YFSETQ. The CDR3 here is CASSLAEQDPSEQYF. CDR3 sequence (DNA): TGCGCCAGCAGCTTGGCCGAACAGGACCCCTCCGAGCAGTACTTC. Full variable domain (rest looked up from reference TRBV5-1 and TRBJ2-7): KAGVTQTPRYLIKTRGQQVTLSCSPISGHRSVSWYQQTPGQGLQFLFEYFSETQRNKGNFPGRFSGRQFSNSRSEMNVSTLELGDSALYLCASSLAEQDPSEQYFGPGTRLTVT.

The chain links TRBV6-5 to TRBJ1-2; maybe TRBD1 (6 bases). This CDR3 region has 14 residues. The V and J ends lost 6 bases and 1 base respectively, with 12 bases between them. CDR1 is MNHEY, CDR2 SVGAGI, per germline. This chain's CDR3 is CASRGGQINYGYTF. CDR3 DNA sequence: TGTGCCAGCAGAGGAGGACAGATTAACTATGGCTACACCTTC.

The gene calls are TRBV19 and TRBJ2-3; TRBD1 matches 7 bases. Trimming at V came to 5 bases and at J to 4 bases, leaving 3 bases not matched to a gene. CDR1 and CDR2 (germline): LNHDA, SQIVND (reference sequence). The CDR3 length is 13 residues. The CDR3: CASSEQGADTQYF. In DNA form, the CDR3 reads TGTGCCAGTAGTGAGCAGGGGGCAGATACGCAGTATTTT.

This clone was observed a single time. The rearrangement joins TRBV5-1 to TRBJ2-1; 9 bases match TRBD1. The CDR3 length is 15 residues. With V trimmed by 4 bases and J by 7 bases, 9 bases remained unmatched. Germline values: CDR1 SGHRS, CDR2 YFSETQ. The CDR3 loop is CASSRTGTGWNEQFF. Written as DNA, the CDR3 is TGCGCCAGCAGCCGGACCGGGACAGGGTGGAATGAGCAGTTCTTC. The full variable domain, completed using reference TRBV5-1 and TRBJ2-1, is KAGVTQTPRYLIKTRGQQVTLSCSPISGHRSVSWYQQTPGQGLQFLFEYFSETQRNKGNFPGRFSGRQFSNSRSEMNVSTLELGDSALYLCASSRTGTGWNEQFFGPGTRLTVL.

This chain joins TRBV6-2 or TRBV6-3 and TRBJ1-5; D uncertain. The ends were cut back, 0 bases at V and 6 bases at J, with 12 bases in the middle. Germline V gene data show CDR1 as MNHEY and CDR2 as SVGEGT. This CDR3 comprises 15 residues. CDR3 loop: CASSYSGGKSQPQHF. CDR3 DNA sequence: TGTGCCAGCAGTTACTCAGGAGGGAAAAGTCAGCCCCAGCATTTT.

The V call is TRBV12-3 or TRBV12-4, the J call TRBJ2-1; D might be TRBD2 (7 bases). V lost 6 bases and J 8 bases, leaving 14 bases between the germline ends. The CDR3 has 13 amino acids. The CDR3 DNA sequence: TGTGCCAGCAGCCCAGGGGAGGGCTATGAGCAGTTCTTC. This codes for CASSPGEGYEQFF.

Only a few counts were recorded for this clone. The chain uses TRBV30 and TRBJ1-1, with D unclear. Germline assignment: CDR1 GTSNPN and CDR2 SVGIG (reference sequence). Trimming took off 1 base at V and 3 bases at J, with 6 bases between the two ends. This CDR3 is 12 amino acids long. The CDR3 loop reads CAWSATDTEAFF. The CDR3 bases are TGTGCCTGGAGTGCTACCGACACTGAAGCTTTCTTT.

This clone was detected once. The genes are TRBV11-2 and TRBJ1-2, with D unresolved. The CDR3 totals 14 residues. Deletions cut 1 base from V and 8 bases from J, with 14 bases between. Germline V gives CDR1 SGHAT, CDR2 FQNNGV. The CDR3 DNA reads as TGTGCCAGCAGCTTAGGTAGCTCATCGGAGGGCTACACCTTC. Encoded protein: CASSLGSSSEGYTF.

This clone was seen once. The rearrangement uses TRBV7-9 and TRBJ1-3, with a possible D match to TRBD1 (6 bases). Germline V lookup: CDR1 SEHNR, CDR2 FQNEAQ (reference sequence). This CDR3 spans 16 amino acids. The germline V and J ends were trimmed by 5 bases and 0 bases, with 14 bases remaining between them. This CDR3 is CASSRRQESSGNTIYF. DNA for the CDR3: TGTGCCAGCAGCCGGCGACAGGAGTCCTCTGGAAACACCATATATTTT.